A single sample is the source of the 28 T cell receptor beta chains below, sequenced in a study of blood T cell repertoires in COVID-19. TCRdb keeps only in-frame clones here, not all; method: immunoSEQ multiplex PCR. Counted here are about 280,000 clones, 85% occurring once; the ten biggest clones make up approximately 5%. Sample: peripheral blood. The receptors here all came from a man aged 45 to 65 with active or convalescent COVID-19.

A single count supports this clone. This sequence joins TRBV5-1 and TRBJ1-2; no firm D call. V was cut by 1 base and J by 0 bases, with 10 bases left in between. From germline, CDR1 is SGHRS and CDR2 YFSETQ. CDR3 length: 15 residues. CDR3 sequence: CASSLSGAANYGYTF. In DNA, the CDR3 is TGCGCCAGCAGCTTGTCTGGAGCAGCTAACTATGGCTACACCTTC.

V is TRBV27 and J is TRBJ2-2; 7 bases fit TRBD1. Germline CDR1 and CDR2: MNHEY and SMNVEV (reference sequence). This CDR3 is 16 amino acids long. The V and J ends lost 6 bases and 1 base, in that order; junction bases with no gene match: 8. The CDR3 sequence: CASSSPGTENTGELFF. The CDR3 bases are TGTGCCAGCAGCTCTCCCGGGACAGAGAACACCGGGGAGCTGTTTTTT.

This rearrangement joins TRBV6-1 to TRBJ1-2, with D perhaps TRBD1 (5 bases). Deletions cut 2 bases from V and 6 bases from J, with 10 bases between. Germline V lookup: CDR1 MNHNS, CDR2 SASEGT. The CDR3 runs to 13 residues. CDR3 sequence: CASSEREGHGYTF. The CDR3 DNA is TGTGCCAGCAGTGAACGGGAGGGGCATGGCTACACCTTC.

This chain joins TRBV6-1 and TRBJ1-5; D unclear. This CDR3 contains 15 residues. Trimming took 3 bases from V and 3 from J, leaving 12 bases between them. The germline gives CDR1 MNHNS, CDR2 SASEGT. CDR3 protein: CASSESPNANQPQHF. CDR3 nucleotide sequence: TGTGCCAGCAGTGAGTCCCCTAACGCCAATCAGCCCCAGCATTTT.

V and J are TRBV6-5 and TRBJ2-7; D not resolved. Germline-derived CDR1 and CDR2 are MNHEY and SVGAGI. The CDR3 is 14 amino acids. The V end lost 5 bases, the J end lost 0 bases, and 11 bases lay between the germline ends. DNA for the CDR3: TGTGCCAGCAGTCCCGAGGTCATCTCCTACGAGCAGTACTTC. Protein sequence: CASSPEVISYEQYF.

The V gene is TRBV27, the J gene TRBJ2-3; 9 bases line up with TRBD2. V shed 4 bases, J shed 6 bases, and the junction held 20 bases outside the gene matches. Germline CDR1 is MNHEY and CDR2 is SMNVEV (reference sequence). This CDR3 is built from 19 residues. CDR3 protein: CASSSSGWGLAGKEDTQYF. The CDR3 DNA is TGTGCCAGCAGTTCATCCGGATGGGGGCTAGCGGGGAAGGAGGATACGCAGTATTTT.

A word on this clone: A read error may account for a junction end that differs from germline. The chain recombines TRBV10-3 with TRBJ2-1; 10 bases fit TRBD1. The CDR3 loop spans 16 amino acids. CDR1 ENHRY and CDR2 SYGVKD come from the germline V gene. CDR3 nucleotides: TGTGCCATCAGTGAGTCGGGTGAGACAGGGGGCAATGGGCAGTTCTTC. Its protein product is CAISESGETGGNGQFF.

The chain has TRBV2 and TRBJ2-1; 7 bases align to TRBD2. V trimming: 2 bases; J trimming: 5 bases; junction bases outside the gene matches: 3. The CDR3 loop spans 14 amino acids. CDR1 and CDR2 from the germline V gene are SNHLY and FYNNEI. The CDR3 here is CASSERTRDNEQFF. DNA for the CDR3: TGTGCCAGCAGTGAAAGGACTAGGGACAATGAGCAGTTCTTC.

The chain links TRBV7-2 to TRBJ2-4, with D possibly being TRBD2 (6 bases). V lost 7 bases to trimming and J lost 6 bases, with 19 bases between them. Germline V gene data show CDR1 as SGHTA and CDR2 as FQGNSA. The CDR3 is 15 amino acids. The CDR3 DNA reads TGTGCCAGCACCCACCGGGAGTCCAGAGTAAACATTCAGTACTTC. Translated: CASTHRESRVNIQYF. Using reference TRBV7-2 and TRBJ2-4 for the parts outside the CDR3, the full variable domain is GAGVSQSPSNKVTEKGKDVELRCDPISGHTALYWYRQSLGQGLEFLIYFQGNSAPDKSGLPSDRFSAERTGGSVSTLTIQRTQQEDSAVYLCASTHRESRVNIQYFGAGTRLSVL.

The chain's CDR3 is CASSPQGALLQDTEAFF. CDR3 nucleotides: TGTGCCAGCTCACCACAGGGGGCCCTCCTCCAGGACACTGAAGCTTTCTTT. The chain carries TRBV18 and TRBJ1-1, with 7 nucleotides matching TRBD1. This CDR3 has 17 amino acids. J lost 3 bases, V lost 1 base, and 11 bases had no gene match. Germline values: CDR1 KGHSH, CDR2 LQKENI.

Remarks on this clone: The junction departs from germline at one end; a sequencing error may be responsible. The V gene is TRBV5-3, the J gene TRBJ1-1, with D maybe TRBD1 (5 bases). TRBV5-3 has ORF status, its function being uncertain. The CDR3 length is 19 residues. DNA of the CDR3: TGTGTCAGAACCCGGGATCCGGGGGAGGGAGGGAATATGAACACTGAAGCTTTCTTT. Translation: CVRTRDPGEGGNMNTEAFF.

The V and J genes are TRBV7-2 and TRBJ1-1, with no clear D. V gave up 3 bases and J gave up 12 bases, with 17 bases separating them. Germline CDR1 SGHTA, CDR2 FQGNSA. There are 13 residues in the CDR3. The CDR3 DNA reads as TGTGCCAGCAGCTTGATGGCCGCCCCTTTGCCTTTCTTT. Translating it yields CASSLMAAPLPFF.

In its sample, this clone was seen once. The chain uses TRBV9 and TRBJ1-2; D is possibly TRBD1 (6 bases). The CDR3 runs to 15 residues. Trimming took off 0 bases at V and 4 bases at J, with 13 bases between the two ends. Germline V CDR1 and CDR2: SGDLS, YYNGEE. For the CDR3, the DNA is TGTGCCAGCAGCGTAGGTCCGGGGGGGCTCTATGGCTACACCTTC. Protein product: CASSVGPGGLYGYTF.

This chain connects TRBV28 to TRBJ2-7; 8 positions match TRBD1. Germline V gives CDR1 MDHEN, CDR2 SYDVKM. Unmatched junction bases numbered 6, after V lost 7 bases and J lost 4 bases. This CDR3 has 13 amino acids. For the CDR3, the DNA is TGTGCCAGCACCCCGGGACAGGAGTACGAGCAGTACTTC. Protein product: CASTPGQEYEQYF.

As for this clone: The junction and the germline gene differ at one end; a read error may be behind it. The gene calls are TRBV7-7 and TRBJ2-2; 9 nucleotides agree with TRBD1. Germline lookup yields CDR1 SSHAT and CDR2 FNYEAQ (reference sequence). The length of the CDR3 is 15 residues. CDR3 in amino acids: CASSPGQGYTGELFF. The CDR3 DNA is TGTGCTAGCAGCCCCGGACAGGGGTACACCGGGGAGCTGTTTTTT.

V is TRBV5-5 and J is TRBJ1-5, with 7 nucleotides matching TRBD1. CDR3 length: 17 residues. Looked up from germline, CDR1 is SGHKS and CDR2 is YYEKEE (reference sequence). J gave up 0 bases and V 2 bases, and 8 bases lay outside the gene matches. CDR3 nucleotides: TGTGCCAGCAGCTTCGCCGGGACAGACAATAGCAATCAGCCCCAGCATTTT. Its translation: CASSFAGTDNSNQPQHF.

J is TRBJ2-1 and V is TRBV7-3, with 12 bases fitting TRBD2. The CDR3 extends over 15 amino acids. The V segment lost 3 bases and the J segment 9 bases; nucleotides outside the gene matches: 6. Germline loops: CDR1 SGHTA, CDR2 FQGTGA. For the CDR3, the DNA is TGTGCCAGCAGCTTGACTAGCGGGAGCAATGGTGAGCAGTTCTTC. Translated: CASSLTSGSNGEQFF.

The chain recombines TRBV3-1 (or the pseudogene TRBV3-2) with TRBJ2-1, with 14 bases matching TRBD2. V gave up 5 bases and J gave up 7 bases; unmatched junction bases: 7. This CDR3 is 16 amino acids long. In germline, CDR1 is LGHDT, CDR2 YNNKEL (reference sequence). The CDR3 DNA follows: TGTGCCAGCAGCTCCACGGGACTAGCGGGAGTGAATGAGCAGTTCTTC. This translates into CASSSTGLAGVNEQFF.

The chain employs TRBV12-5 and TRBJ2-2; D not certain. There are 16 residues in the CDR3. From germline, CDR1 is LGHNT and CDR2 FRNRAP. V lost 0 bases and J lost 2, with 10 bases in between. CDR3 residues: CASGLVIRANTGELFF. The DNA for the CDR3 is TGTGCTAGTGGTTTGGTAATACGAGCAAACACCGGGGAGCTGTTTTTT. Based on the CDR3 plus reference TRBV12-5 and TRBJ2-2, the full variable domain is DARVTQTPRHKVTEMGQEVTMRCQPILGHNTVFWYRQTMMQGLELLAYFRNRAPLDDSGMPKDRFSAEMPDATLATLKIQPSEPRDSAVYFCASGLVIRANTGELFFGEGSRLTVL.

This chain uses TRBV19 with TRBJ1-1; TRBD1 might be the D (5 bases). The V end was cut by 0 bases, the J end by 4 bases, with 15 bases between. The CDR3 loop spans 16 amino acids. CDR1 LNHDA and CDR2 SQIVND come from the germline V gene (reference sequence). This CDR3 reads CASSIDYGGIPTEAFF. The CDR3 bases are TGTGCCAGTAGTATAGATTACGGGGGAATACCCACTGAAGCTTTCTTT.

The V call is TRBV4-2, the J call TRBJ2-1; TRBD2 matches 13 bases. The germline gives CDR1 LGHNA, CDR2 YNFKEQ. The CDR3 sequence is 20 residues long. The trim removed 1 base at V and 9 bases at J, leaving 18 bases unmatched. CDR3 protein: CASSQVGTSGKFGGSGEQFF. The DNA of the CDR3 is TGTGCCAGCAGCCAAGTGGGGACTAGCGGGAAGTTTGGCGGATCGGGTGAGCAGTTCTTC.

This clone has just one count. The chain recombines TRBV6-5 with TRBJ2-1, with D perhaps TRBD2 (6 bases). This CDR3 is built from 13 residues. Germline lookup yields CDR1 MNHEY and CDR2 SVGAGI. Between the trimmed V and J ends, which lost 8 bases and 0 bases, there was a span of 8 bases. The CDR3 sequence is CASRGNSYNEQFF. In DNA, the CDR3 is TGTGCCAGCCGGGGGAACTCCTACAATGAGCAGTTCTTC.

The rearrangement joins TRBV5-4 to TRBJ2-1; TRBD2 aligns across 7 bases. V lost 4 bases, J lost 10 bases, and 14 bases stayed unmatched. CDR3 size: 15 residues. Per germline, CDR1 SGHNT and CDR2 YYREEE (reference sequence). In DNA, the CDR3 is TGTGCCAGCAGCCCTGAAAGGCGGGAGTGGGGGGAGCAGTTCTTC. Protein: CASSPERREWGEQFF.

This chain connects TRBV18 to TRBJ2-1, with 7 bases identical to TRBD2. The germline gives CDR1 KGHSH, CDR2 LQKENI. This CDR3 has 13 amino acids. With 1 base clipped from V and 10 bases from J, the junction kept 4 bases outside the gene matches. The CDR3 is CASSPLRAGEQFF. CDR3 DNA sequence: TGTGCCAGCTCACCACTTCGAGCGGGGGAGCAGTTCTTC.

The chain uses TRBV5-1 and TRBJ2-6; 10 bases agree with TRBD2. Unmatched junction bases numbered 13, after V lost 6 bases and J lost 1 base. The CDR3 covers 19 residues. CDR1 SGHRS and CDR2 YFSETQ come from the germline V gene. CDR3 residues: CASKKLAGQVKSGANVLTF. DNA for the CDR3: TGCGCCAGCAAGAAACTAGCGGGACAAGTTAAATCTGGGGCCAACGTCCTGACTTTC.

The J gene is TRBJ2-7, the V gene TRBV12-3 or TRBV12-4; D gene uncertain. This CDR3 comprises 13 residues. Trimming stripped 3 bases from V and 4 bases from J, with 10 bases between. In DNA, the CDR3 is TGTGCCAGCAGTTTGGCTCCTCTGTACGAGCAGTACTTC. Translation: CASSLAPLYEQYF.

J is TRBJ2-7 and V is TRBV3-1 (or the pseudogene TRBV3-2); 14 nucleotides agree with TRBD2. V trimming: 5 bases; J trimming: 4 bases; junction bases outside the gene matches: 13. The germline gives CDR1 LGHDT, CDR2 YNNKEL (reference sequence). The CDR3 has 18 amino acids. The CDR3 nucleotides read TGTGCCAGCAGCAGTACCGGGACTAGCGGGAGTTGGGCTTACGAGCAGTACTTC. Its protein is CASSSTGTSGSWAYEQYF.

The V and J genes are TRBV7-6 and TRBJ1-2; TRBD1 might be the D (5 bases). V was pared by 5 bases and J by 6 bases, with 19 bases between. Germline CDR1 is SGHVS and CDR2 is FNYEAQ. This CDR3 has 15 residues. CDR3 nucleotide sequence: TGTGCCAGCAGCCGAAGCGGCGGAGGGGATGATGGCTACACCTTC. Translation: CASSRSGGGDDGYTF.